This TCR beta chain originates from a study of vaccination effects on CD4 cells after COVID-19. With 11 bases removed from V and 1 base from J, the gap between germline ends came to 11 bases. The CDR3 is 12 amino acids. Germline V CDR1 and CDR2: SGHAT, FQNNGV. For this clone: Antigen specificity is unknown.

ViraFEST used viral peptide pools to expand antigen-specific CD4+ T cells before sequencing. Following a roughly eleven-day culture, CD4+ T cells were purified. No vaccinee had earlier SARS-CoV-2 infection, and nucleocapsid antibodies were negative. The repertoire was sequenced with immunoSEQ multiplex PCR; TCRdb's copy has only in-frame clones and lacks some. The sample lists about 73,000 clones, 65% to 75% seen once, with less than 3% in the top ten. Sequenced material: CD4+ T cells from PBMCs cultured with HCoV-NL63 spike peptides, taken before COVID-19 vaccination. The chain has TRBV11-2 and TRBJ1-1, with D unresolved. This clonotype was obtained from a human donor who received a COVID-19 vaccine. CDR3 in DNA: TGTGCCGCTTCAGACGGGAACACTGAAGCTTTCTTT. This gives the protein CAASDGNTEAFF.